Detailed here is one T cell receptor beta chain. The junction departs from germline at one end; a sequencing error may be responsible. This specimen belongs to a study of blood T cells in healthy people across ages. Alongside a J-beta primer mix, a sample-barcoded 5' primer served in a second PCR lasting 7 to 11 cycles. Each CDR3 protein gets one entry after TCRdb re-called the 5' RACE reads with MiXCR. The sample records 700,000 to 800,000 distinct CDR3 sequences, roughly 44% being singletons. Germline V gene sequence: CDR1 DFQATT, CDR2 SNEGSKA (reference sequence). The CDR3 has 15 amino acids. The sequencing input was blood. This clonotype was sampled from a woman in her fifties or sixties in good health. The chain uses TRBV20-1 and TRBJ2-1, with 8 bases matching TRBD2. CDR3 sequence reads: CSATSGSSAYKEQFF. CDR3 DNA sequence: TGCAGTGCTACGAGCGGGAGTTCAGCCTACAAGGAGCAGTTCTTC.